Listed below are T cell receptor beta chains from one sample, sequenced in a study of T cell responses to AZD1222 COVID-19 vaccine. Measured with immunoSEQ multiplex PCR; TCRdb has only the in-frame clones, and not every one. The sample has around 200,000 clones, 88% seen once. Sequenced here: peripheral blood, sampled 28 days after the second AZD1222 dose. All receptors derive from an adult who received the AZD1222 COVID-19 vaccine. The conserved cysteine and the conserved F or W are not part of the CDR3 here.

v_gene	j_gene	len	CDR3aa
TRBV6-5	TRBJ1-1	13	ASSYLGTGVTEAF
TRBV7-2	TRBJ2-3	14	ASSSQGTGGTDTQY
TRBV19	TRBJ1-1	13	ASSNLGLLNTEAF
TRBV4-1	TRBJ2-7	11	ASSRELSYEQY
TRBV7-6	TRBJ2-3	12	ASRQQGAGDTQY
TRBV7-3	TRBJ2-2	12	ASKGTGGTGELF
TRBV6-2/TRBV6-3	TRBJ2-7	9	ASSQTYEQY
TRBV12-5	TRBJ1-1	12	ASGLAQGGTEAF
TRBV3-1/TRBV3-2	TRBJ2-2	13	ASSQEPSAAGELF
TRBV4-3	TRBJ1-1	16	ASSQEGRGFAQNTEAF
TRBV30	TRBJ2-2	12	AYGTGSNTGELF
TRBV27	TRBJ1-2	13	ASSKRQGAGYGYT
TRBV7-2	TRBJ2-7	13	ASSLGQGRNYEQY
TRBV4-2	TRBJ1-6	12	ASDSGQGDSPLH
TRBV7-2	TRBJ2-1	13	ASSLVQGAGNEQF
TRBV6-2/TRBV6-3	TRBJ2-7	13	ASSYSGTGLGEQY
TRBV28	TRBJ2-7	12	ASISSRPLLEQY
TRBV9	TRBJ2-7	14	ASSVGGSGSAYEQY
TRBV29-1	TRBJ1-2	11	SVESGNNYGYT
TRBV4-3	TRBJ2-3	12	ASSQDINTDTQY
TRBV9	TRBJ1-2	10	ASRSPPGGYT
TRBV11-2	TRBJ2-3	14	ASTLRGTGSTDTQY
TRBV11-3	TRBJ2-1	12	ASSRAPLSNEQF
TRBV7-2	TRBJ2-2	14	ASRTTGGRTTGELF
TRBV7-2	TRBJ2-5	13	ASSARDRGRETQY
TRBV7-2	TRBJ2-1	12	ASSLTSGANEQF
TRBV10-3	TRBJ2-1	17	AISESASGSLSSYNEQF
TRBV28	TRBJ2-7	14	ASCVNPGQGGYEQY
TRBV28	TRBJ2-7	10	ASSRASIPQY
TRBV28	TRBJ1-2	9	ASSLKSGYT
TRBV7-2	TRBJ2-3	14	ASSPTGTPGGDTQY
TRBV12-3/TRBV12-4	TRBJ1-1	10	ASTRGDTEAF
TRBV30	TRBJ1-5	11	AWSQGFNQPQH
TRBV5-1	TRBJ2-7	11	ASSFGSTGEQY
TRBV7-6	TRBJ2-7	14	ASSLAWAGGLDEQY
TRBV9	TRBJ2-7	13	ASSVEASGSYEQY
TRBV19	TRBJ2-3	12	ASGGGHGTDTQY